Following are 28 T cell receptor beta chains from one sample sequenced in a study of blood T cell repertoires in COVID-19. TCRdb's table, derived via immunoSEQ multiplex PCR, lists solely in-frame clones and lacks some. In the table there are about 150,000 clones, roughly 89% of which are singletons. Specimen: peripheral blood. The source of these receptors is a man over 45 with acute or convalescent COVID-19.

The chain employs TRBV30 and TRBJ1-6; a possible D gene is TRBD1 (5 bases). The germline gives CDR1 GTSNPN, CDR2 SVGIG (reference sequence). V was clipped by 2 bases and J by 9 bases, with 26 bases between them. The CDR3 is 18 amino acids. CDR3 bases: TGTGCCTGGAGTCGGAGCCGGGTTGGAGGGACCCTTAGTTCACCCCTCCACTTT. Encoded protein: CAWSRSRVGGTLSSPLHF.

This chain uses TRBV5-4 with TRBJ2-3; no firm D call. Germline loops: CDR1 SGHNT, CDR2 YYREEE (reference sequence). This CDR3 is built from 16 residues. V lost 0 bases, J lost 2 bases, and 13 bases lay in between. As DNA, the CDR3 is TGTGCCAGCAGCTTGGATCGTCGGGTAGTCACAGATACGCAGTATTTT. Amino acids: CASSLDRRVVTDTQYF.

The V call is TRBV28, the J call TRBJ1-1; the D gene is possibly TRBD1 (6 bases). V was cut by 6 bases and J by 7 bases, with 24 bases left in between. This CDR3 contains 16 residues. Per the germline V gene, CDR1 is MDHEN and CDR2 is SYDVKM. The CDR3 region is CASRSRATGIGHEAFF. The CDR3 DNA reads as TGTGCCAGCAGATCGAGGGCTACAGGGATTGGGCATGAAGCTTTCTTT.

The chain has TRBV7-2 and TRBJ1-2, with D possibly TRBD1 on 5 matching bases. The CDR3 loop spans 14 amino acids. The V gene's germline CDR1 is SGHTA and CDR2 FQGNSA. Trimming pared 1 base from V and 4 bases from J, leaving 10 bases between. DNA for the CDR3: TGTGCCAGCAGCTTAGACCGACAGCGCTATGGCTACACCTTC. As protein: CASSLDRQRYGYTF.

This clone was seen only a few times. J is TRBJ1-5 and V is TRBV5-8; TRBD1 is a possible D gene (6 bases). Trimming removed 4 bases at V and 3 bases at J, with 14 bases between. Germline CDR1 and CDR2: SGHTS and YDEGEE. The CDR3 is made up of 15 amino acids. The CDR3 spells CASSPGQLLNQPQHF. In nucleotides, the CDR3 is TGTGCCAGCAGCCCGGGACAACTACTCAATCAGCCCCAGCATTTT.

V is TRBV2 and J is TRBJ2-2; D is undetermined. Germline V CDR1 and CDR2: SNHLY, FYNNEI. V lost 4 bases to trimming and J lost 7 bases, with 4 bases between them. This CDR3 is built from 11 residues. CDR3 amino acids: CASSGDGELFF. For the CDR3, the DNA is TGTGCCAGCAGTGGAGACGGGGAGCTGTTTTTT.

The chain links TRBV28 to TRBJ1-5, with 9 nucleotides matching TRBD1. J lost 6 bases, V lost 7 bases, and 7 bases had no gene match. The CDR3 totals 14 residues. CDR1 and CDR2 (germline): MDHEN, SYDVKM. The CDR3: CASNKRDRVQPQHF. The CDR3 region has the DNA TGTGCCAGCAACAAGAGGGACAGGGTTCAGCCCCAGCATTTT.

V usage is TRBV10-1 and J usage is TRBJ2-3; 7 nucleotides match TRBD2. The CDR3 extends over 16 amino acids. J was trimmed by 0 bases and V by 10 bases; bases with no gene match: 13. Germline CDR1 and CDR2: WNHNN and SYGVQD (reference sequence). CDR3 residues: CAIHYSSGGSTDTQYF. The CDR3 region has the DNA TGCGCCATACACTATTCCTCCGGGGGGAGCACAGATACGCAGTATTTT.

The genes are TRBV7-2 and TRBJ1-1, with a weak D call TRBD1 (5 bases). The germline gives CDR1 SGHTA, CDR2 FQGNSA. This CDR3 is 14 amino acids long. Trimming shortened V by 1 base and J by 6 bases, and 12 bases separated the two germline ends. The CDR3 here is CASSLDAGRSEAFF. The CDR3, as DNA: TGTGCCAGCAGCTTAGACGCAGGGAGGTCTGAAGCTTTCTTT. The whole variable domain, remainder taken from reference TRBV7-2 and TRBJ1-1, is GAGVSQSPSNKVTEKGKDVELRCDPISGHTALYWYRQSLGQGLEFLIYFQGNSAPDKSGLPSDRFSAERTGGSVSTLTIQRTQQEDSAVYLCASSLDAGRSEAFFGQGTRLTVV.

The chain carries TRBV7-9 and TRBJ1-2; no firm D call. The CDR3 is 11 residues long. The germline CDR1 and CDR2 sequences are SEHNR and FQNEAQ (reference sequence). With 9 bases removed from V and 4 bases from J, the gap between germline ends came to 9 bases. CDR3 nucleotide sequence: TGTGCCAGTTCCGGGATCTATGGCTACACCTTC. It yields the protein CASSGIYGYTF.

The chain recombines TRBV4-1 with TRBJ1-4; tentatively, D is TRBD1 (6 bases). V was trimmed by 2 bases and J by 3 bases, leaving 13 bases between them. Germline CDR1 MGHRA, CDR2 YSYEKL. The CDR3 runs to 16 residues. The CDR3 nucleotides read TGCGCCAGCAGCCAAAACGTCAGGGGAGCTAATGAAAAACTGTTTTTT. This sequence encodes CASSQNVRGANEKLFF.

The chain links TRBV6-2 or TRBV6-3 to TRBJ2-7, with 7 bases that match TRBD1. The V and J ends lost 4 bases and 2 bases, in that order; junction bases with no gene match: 2. Germline V gives CDR1 MNHEY, CDR2 SVGEGT. The CDR3 has 13 residues. CDR3 DNA sequence: TGTGCCAGCAGTTGGGGGACAGCCTACGAGCAGTACGTC. This gives the protein CASSWGTAYEQYV.

The rearrangement uses TRBV10-2 and TRBJ2-5, with 10 bases identical to TRBD2. The CDR3 contains 15 residues. Trimming at V came to 6 bases and at J to 1 base, leaving 5 bases not matched to a gene. The V gene's germline CDR1 is WSHSY and CDR2 SAAADI. CDR3 nucleotide sequence: TGCGCCAGCAGCGCCAGCGGGGGGGCCCAAGAGACCCAGTACTTC. Amino acid sequence: CASSASGGAQETQYF.

This clone turned up a few times. This rearrangement joins TRBV6-6 to TRBJ1-4; 8 bases line up with TRBD1. Germline CDR1 is MNHNY and CDR2 is SVGAGI (reference sequence). The CDR3 runs 15 residues. Losses at the gene ends were 6 bases for V and 4 bases for J; bases not matched to a gene: 7. The CDR3 nucleotides read TGTGCCAGCAGAAGCGGACAGGGAGGTAATGAAAAACTGTTTTTT. The encoded protein is CASRSGQGGNEKLFF.

This chain joins TRBV5-5 and TRBJ1-3, with 8 bases matching TRBD1. V trimming: 0 bases; J trimming: 3 bases; junction bases outside the gene matches: 2. Germline assignment: CDR1 SGHKS and CDR2 YYEKEE (reference sequence). CDR3 size: 15 residues. CDR3 sequence: CASSLAGGFGNTIYF. CDR3 nucleotide sequence: TGTGCCAGCAGCTTGGCAGGGGGCTTTGGAAACACCATATATTTT.

V is TRBV4-1 and J is TRBJ2-1; TRBD2 matches at 8 bases. The trim removed 2 bases at V and 3 bases at J, leaving 6 bases unmatched. The CDR3 covers 16 residues. Germline-derived CDR1 and CDR2 are MGHRA and YSYEKL. The CDR3, as DNA: TGCGCCAGCAGCCAATCAATAGCGGGGTACTACAATGAGCAGTTCTTC. The encoded protein is CASSQSIAGYYNEQFF.

This chain connects TRBV6-5 to TRBJ1-4; 10 bases align to TRBD1. The CDR3 totals 14 residues. CDR1 and CDR2 (germline): MNHEY, SVGAGI. Losses at the gene ends were 6 bases for V and 8 bases for J; bases not matched to a gene: 6. The CDR3 bases are TGTGCCAGCAGAGGCCGGGACAGGGGAGAAAAACTGTTTTTT. Its translation: CASRGRDRGEKLFF.

The CDR3 is CASSLGGRGQNTGELFF. CDR3 nucleotides: TGTGCCAGCAGTTTAGGCGGGCGGGGGCAGAACACCGGGGAGCTGTTTTTT. The chain combines TRBV27 with TRBJ2-2; perhaps TRBD2 as D (7 bases). Germline V gene lookup returns CDR1 MNHEY and CDR2 SMNVEV (reference sequence). V was pared by 2 bases and J by 1 base, with 14 bases between. There are 17 residues in the CDR3.

This clone turned up a few times. The genes are TRBV9 and TRBJ2-2; D unclear. V was shortened by 0 bases and J by 6 bases, with 6 bases between the two germline ends. Germline V gene sequence: CDR1 SGDLS, CDR2 YYNGEE. CDR3 length: 13 amino acids. The CDR3 DNA reads TGTGCCAGCAGCGTAGACGGTTCCGGGGAGCTGTTTTTT. This translates into CASSVDGSGELFF.

The chain joins TRBV5-1 to TRBJ1-2; 12 bases align to TRBD1. Germline assignment: CDR1 SGHRS and CDR2 YFSETQ. The CDR3 loop spans 16 amino acids. V shed 1 base and J 7 bases; nucleotides not matched to a gene: 8. CDR3: CASSLFGGTGGGGYTF. Written as DNA, the CDR3 is TGCGCCAGCAGCTTGTTTGGAGGGACAGGGGGCGGTGGCTACACCTTC.

The genes are TRBV11-2 and TRBJ2-3, with 10 bases that match TRBD2. The CDR3 runs 18 residues. The germline V gene encodes CDR1 SGHAT and CDR2 FQNNGV. V lost 2 bases and J lost 3; bases outside the gene matches: 11. The CDR3 region is CASSLKASGGTRTDTQYF. Written as DNA, the CDR3 is TGTGCCAGCAGCTTAAAGGCTAGCGGGGGAACGAGAACAGATACGCAGTATTTT.

The chain has TRBV30 and TRBJ1-6, with D possibly matching TRBD1 (5 bases). V was clipped by 0 bases and J by 9 bases, with 18 bases between them. CDR1 and CDR2 from the germline V gene are GTSNPN and SVGIG (reference sequence). The CDR3 spans 16 residues. CDR3 amino acids: CAWSVGRGAGISPLHF. In nucleotides, the CDR3 is TGTGCCTGGAGTGTCGGGAGGGGAGCAGGGATTTCACCCCTCCACTTT.

The rearrangement uses TRBV6-5 and TRBJ2-3, with TRBD2 matching over 10 bases. Trimming removed 5 bases from V and 5 bases from J; junction bases left unmatched: 7. CDR1 and CDR2 (germline): MNHEY, SVGAGI. The CDR3 has 15 amino acids. CDR3 bases: TGTGCCAGCAGTCCAAGCGGGGGGGCCGGAGATACGCAGTATTTT. This gives the protein CASSPSGGAGDTQYF.

The chain links TRBV6-4 to TRBJ2-6, with 7 bases fitting TRBD1. V shed 5 bases, J shed 0 bases, and the junction held 4 bases outside the gene matches. This CDR3 has 16 residues. CDR1 is MRHNA and CDR2 is SNTAGT in the germline V gene. The CDR3 region is CASSQGDSSGANVLTF. The CDR3 DNA is TGTGCCAGCAGTCAGGGGGACAGCTCTGGGGCCAACGTCCTGACTTTC.

The chain joins TRBV7-6 to TRBJ2-3; D is perhaps TRBD2 (7 bases). This CDR3 is built from 16 residues. The V end was cut by 5 bases, the J end by 5 bases, with 20 bases between. Looked up from germline, CDR1 is SGHVS and CDR2 is FNYEAQ. The chain's CDR3 is CASSEGGGHPRDTQYF. The CDR3 DNA follows: TGTGCCAGCAGCGAGGGGGGGGGACACCCACGAGATACGCAGTATTTT.

The chain couples TRBV5-8 to TRBJ2-3; no clear D. CDR3 size: 15 residues. V was pared by 0 bases and J by 0 bases, with 8 bases between. Germline V gene data show CDR1 as SGHTS and CDR2 as YDEGEE. CDR3: CASSLVTFSTDTQYF. Here the CDR3 DNA reads TGTGCCAGCAGCTTGGTTACATTCAGCACAGATACGCAGTATTTT.

The chain carries TRBV3-1 (or the pseudogene TRBV3-2) and TRBJ2-7, with a possible D match to TRBD2 (6 bases). This CDR3 is 14 amino acids long. The germline V and J ends were trimmed by 3 bases and 2 bases, with 11 bases remaining between them. The V gene's germline CDR1 is LGHDT and CDR2 YNNKEL (reference sequence). CDR3 sequence reads: CASSQLLATYEQYF. The CDR3 DNA follows: TGTGCCAGCAGCCAGCTACTAGCCACCTACGAGCAGTACTTC.

This clone was seen only a few times. J is TRBJ2-1 and V is TRBV29-1; D uncertain. Germline CDR1 and CDR2: SQVTM and ANQGSEA. The length of the CDR3 is 16 residues. V lost 0 bases, J lost 4 bases, and 16 bases lay in between. CDR3 loop: CSVEEVTAALYNEQFF. The CDR3 bases are TGCAGCGTTGAAGAGGTTACCGCGGCACTTTACAATGAGCAGTTCTTC.